The clone carrying this TCR beta chain was detected many times. Its antigen is currently unknown. It was by quantitative 5'-RACE with molecular barcodes that TCR beta libraries were made. Via MiXCR, TCRdb re-called the 5' RACE reads, giving one row per CDR3 protein. The sample includes 250,000 or so distinct CDR3 sequences, 20% to 30% of them seen just once. The sample comes from a study of CD8 T cells in ankylosing spondylitis. General study points: Matched ankylosing spondylitis synovial fluid reportedly showed significant enrichment of disease-linked clones. Among TCR beta sequences, a motif of several highly homologous variants appeared characteristic of ankylosing spondylitis blood.

The sample was blood, either unsorted or a sorted T cell fraction (not recorded which). This TCR was recovered from a male donor with ankylosing spondylitis or in good health (not recorded which).

CDR3 nucleotides: TGCGCCAGCAGCTCCTCACCGGGACAGGTATTAGAAAAACTGTTTTTT. Translated, it gives CASSSSPGQVLEKLFF. The V gene is TRBV5-1, the J gene TRBJ1-4; 8 positions match TRBD1. Germline CDR1 is SGHRS and CDR2 is YFSETQ. This CDR3 has 16 amino acids. V shed 3 bases, J shed 8 bases, and the junction held 12 bases outside the gene matches.